This T cell receptor (beta chain) was identified during a study of blood T cell repertoires in COVID-19. As processed by the authors: Estimates of nucleated cell counts were drawn from the amplification of reference gene primers. Assay: immunoSEQ multiplex PCR; the TCRdb copy retains only in-frame clones and omits some. That table is the source of V, J and clone size, and D and trimming were worked out from the DNA. The repertoire holds a few hundred thousand clones, with around 87% as singletons. Only one count was recorded for this clone. There are 15 residues in the CDR3. Germline lookup yields CDR1 MNHEY and CDR2 SVGAGI. V shed 4 bases and J shed 5 bases, with 12 bases lying between them.

The sequenced sample consisted of peripheral blood. The rearrangement joins TRBV6-5 to TRBJ1-6; unclear D gene. The clonotype originates from a woman aged 50 to 60 with acute or convalescent COVID-19. The CDR3 protein is CASSLEGSHNSPLHF. The CDR3 DNA reads as TGTGCCAGCAGTTTAGAGGGATCCCATAATTCACCCCTCCACTTT.